This note documents a single TCR beta chain sequence. The antigen this receptor binds is unknown. No quality values exist for individual bases; no much larger clone is one base distant. The entry originates in a study of blood T cell repertoires in COVID-19 (TCRdb year 2020). Background on the whole study: Collaborator samples came from the United States, Italy and Spain and covered acute and convalescent phases of COVID-19. The material from the prospective study consisted of cDNA or gDNA derived from T cells, B-cell-depleted T cells, or PBMCs. The dataset comprised deeply sampled blood TCRbeta repertoires from subjects exposed to, actively infected with, or recovered from COVID-19. The repertoires were made available in a free public database intended to serve as a resource for research on the immune response to SARS-CoV-2. The samples were drawn from the first 160 participants of the ongoing ImmuneRACE study and from over 950 subjects provided by 6 global collaborators. Sample metadata almost always included a de-identified subject ID, COVID-19 status, age in years and sex. HLA class I and class II types, where available, came from metadata supplied by the sample provider rather than from assay-based typing. Study-wide findings and limitations: The amount of clinical and demographic metadata varied by source and participant and was provided uncurated.

Deletion took 5 bases off V and 7 bases off J, with a span of 30 bases between the germline ends. There are 19 amino acids in the CDR3, from cysteine to phenylalanine inclusive. Here the CDR3 DNA is all that survives: 57 bases in frame from base 1. CDR1 and CDR2 are read off the germline V gene (reference sequence) as MNHEY and SMNVEV. TCRbeta CDR3 regions were amplified from genomic DNA using the immunoSEQ Assay, a bias-controlled multiplex PCR. On the study's bioinformatics: Within the assay, amplification of reference gene primers was used to estimate how many nucleated cells each sample contained. To quantify the absolute abundance of each unique TCRbeta CDR3 rearrangement, sequence reads were collapsed and filtered. Productive Simpson clonality was computed per sample as the square root of Simpson's diversity index over productive rearrangements. This immuneACCESS table, as held by TCRdb, lists in-frame sequences with V and J called but not all clones. Of the missing ones, under half trace to an unresolved V gene in checked studies; the others have no known cause. Clone size and the V and J calls come from that table; the DNA yielded D and trimming. This sample gives approximately 330,000 clones in total; roughly 90% of them show up just once. The top ten clones comprise 3.5% to 4.5% of the sample.

The collaborating institutions used their own protocols to collect whole blood in K2EDTA tubes. For TCRbeta analysis, collaborator samples were shipped as frozen whole blood, as isolated PBMCs, or as DNA extracted from either sample type. The material sequenced was peripheral blood. The receptor's source is a woman in her fifties or sixties with active or convalescent COVID-19. The sequence joins TRBV27 to TRBJ2-1, with TRBD2 tentatively as D gene (6 bases match). Read as DNA, the sequence is TGTGCCAGCAGTCCCGCCGTAGGGCGGGGTGGGTGGATTCGGAATGAGCAGTTCTTC. Its amino acids are CASSPAVGRGGWIRNEQFF.